These 19 T cell receptor beta chains originate from one sample sequenced in a study of cytomegalovirus exposure and HLA in healthy donors. The PCR used 60 Vbeta and 13 Jbeta primers. Some clones are missing from TCRdb's copy, which holds only in-frame ones; the method was immunoSEQ multiplex PCR. This sample has 200,000 to 300,000 clones, with roughly 81% found just once. Sample: PBMCs. These receptors were collected from a middle-aged woman in good health and CMV-seropositive.

The chain employs TRBV6-5 and TRBJ2-7; 8 bases are a match to TRBD2. The V gene end was trimmed by 5 bases and the J gene end by 4 bases; junction bases not matched to a gene: 7. Per germline, CDR1 MNHEY and CDR2 SVGAGI. This CDR3 is 14 amino acids long. This CDR3 is CASSPAGVLYEQYF. DNA of the CDR3: TGTGCCAGCAGTCCAGCGGGAGTGTTGTACGAGCAGTACTTC.

The chain is built from TRBV4-3 and TRBJ2-7; maybe TRBD2 (6 bases). The ends were cut back, 0 bases at V and 4 bases at J, with 16 bases in the middle. The CDR3 sequence is 16 residues long. Germline V gene sequence: CDR1 LGHNA, CDR2 YSLEER. The CDR3 protein is CASSQDYGTANYEQYF. CDR3 nucleotide sequence: TGCGCCAGCAGCCAAGATTATGGGACTGCAAATTACGAGCAGTACTTC.

This rearrangement joins TRBV5-1 to TRBJ2-7; TRBD2 might be the D (7 bases). The CDR3 covers 16 residues. Per germline, CDR1 SGHRS and CDR2 YFSETQ. Trimming left V 0 bases short and J 3 bases short, with 16 bases between. The CDR3 DNA sequence: TGCGCCAGCAGCTTGGAGGAGGGGGGGGTCTACTACGAGCAGTACTTC. It encodes CASSLEEGGVYYEQYF.

The rearrangement uses TRBV15 and TRBJ1-1; D is unresolved. Per germline, CDR1 LNHNV and CDR2 YYDKDF (reference sequence). With 8 bases removed from V and 7 bases from J, the gap between germline ends came to 11 bases. The length of the CDR3 is 11 residues. The CDR3: CATLFAGEAFF. In DNA form, the CDR3 reads TGTGCCACCCTGTTCGCGGGTGAAGCTTTCTTT. Combining the CDR3 with reference TRBV15 and TRBJ1-1 gives the whole variable domain DAMVIQNPRYQVTQFGKPVTLSCSQTLNHNVMYWYQQKSSQAPKLLFHYYDKDFNNEADTPDNFQSRRPNTSFCFLDIRSPGLGDTAMYLCATLFAGEAFFGQGTRLTVV.

The gene calls are TRBV5-1 and TRBJ2-3; D possibly corresponds to TRBD2 (5 bases). Per the germline V gene, CDR1 is SGHRS and CDR2 is YFSETQ. Trimming removed 4 bases from V and 1 base from J, with 13 bases in between. The CDR3 spans 15 residues. The CDR3 loop reads CASSAAGVGTDTQYF. Written as DNA, the CDR3 is TGCGCCAGCAGCGCCGCCGGGGTGGGCACAGATACGCAGTATTTT.

V is TRBV7-8 and J is TRBJ1-4, with a possible D match to TRBD1 (6 bases). The CDR3 contains 15 residues. Germline-derived CDR1 and CDR2 are SGHVS and FQNEAQ. Trimming removed 5 bases at V and 6 bases at J, with 16 bases between. The CDR3 spells CASSINRVVHEKLFF. For the CDR3, the DNA is TGTGCCAGCAGCATCAACAGGGTTGTTCATGAAAAACTGTTTTTT. The full variable domain, in which reference TRBV7-8 and TRBJ1-4 provide the parts outside the CDR3, is GAGVSQSPRYKVAKRGQDVALRCDPISGHVSLFWYQQALGQGPEFLTYFQNEAQLDKSGLPSDRFFAERPEGSVSTLKIQRTQQEDSAVYLCASSINRVVHEKLFFGSGTQLSVL.

About this clone itself: Other nucleotide sequences in the sample specify the same CDR3. V and J are TRBV19 and TRBJ1-5; 7 nucleotides match TRBD1. V lost 6 bases and J lost 7; bases outside the gene matches: 6. Germline CDR1 reads LNHDA; CDR2 reads SQIVND (reference sequence). The CDR3 consists of 13 residues. The CDR3 nucleotides read TGTGCCAGTAGCCGACAGGGTGGGCAGCCCCAGCATTTT. Its translation: CASSRQGGQPQHF.

This chain connects TRBV13 to TRBJ2-5; 11 bases are shared with TRBD2. V was clipped by 3 bases and J by 0 bases; unmatched bases: 9. Germline V gene lookup returns CDR1 PRHDT and CDR2 FYEKMQ (reference sequence). CDR3 length: 18 amino acids. The CDR3 spells CASSFRTSGRSYQETQYF. CDR3 sequence (DNA): TGTGCCAGCAGCTTTCGAACTAGCGGGAGATCTTACCAAGAGACCCAGTACTTC.

This chain connects TRBV5-1 to TRBJ2-7; 12 bases are shared with TRBD2. The germline gives CDR1 SGHRS, CDR2 YFSETQ. This CDR3 is 15 amino acids long. J was trimmed by 2 bases and V by 5 bases; bases with no gene match: 5. Here the CDR3 DNA reads TGCGCCAGCAGTCGCGGGACTAGCGGGCCCTACGAGCAGTACTTC. Residues: CASSRGTSGPYEQYF.

This clone was seen only once. V usage is TRBV4-3 and J usage is TRBJ2-7; 10 bases are shared with TRBD2. V dropped 3 bases and J dropped 3; count of bases not matched to a gene: 5. Germline assignment: CDR1 LGHNA and CDR2 YSLEER. The CDR3 spans 15 residues. CDR3 sequence: CASSHGLAEFYEQYF. As DNA, the CDR3 is TGCGCCAGCAGCCACGGACTAGCGGAGTTCTACGAGCAGTACTTC.

V usage is TRBV21-1 and J usage is TRBJ2-7; TRBD2, the table's D call, lacks a check against the DNA. TRBV21-1 is listed as a pseudogene. This CDR3 comprises 19 residues. In DNA, the CDR3 is TGTGCCAGCAGCAAAAGGGCTAAAAGTAGCGGGAGAAGCTCCTACGAGCAGTACTTC. Translating it yields CASSKRAKSSGRSSYEQYF.

V and J are TRBV7-2 and TRBJ2-3; the match to TRBD2 covers 10 bases. The V segment lost 3 bases and the J segment 7 bases; nucleotides outside the gene matches: 10. The CDR3 loop spans 16 amino acids. Germline CDR1 SGHTA, CDR2 FQGNSA. The CDR3 bases are TGTGCCAGCAGCTTCGCTAGCGGGAGAGAAGGAAATACGCAGTATTTT. As protein: CASSFASGREGNTQYF.

CDR3 nucleotide sequence: TGTGCCACCAGCAGGGCACTGGGCTGGGAGCAGTTCTTC. Protein sequence: CATSRALGWEQFF. V and J are TRBV15 and TRBJ2-1; D unclear. Trimming left V 3 bases short and J 10 bases short, with 13 bases between. The CDR3 is made up of 13 amino acids. CDR1 is LNHNV, CDR2 YYDKDF, per germline (reference sequence).

The chain carries TRBV18 and TRBJ1-5; 10 positions match TRBD1. The CDR3 runs 17 residues. Germline V lookup: CDR1 KGHSH, CDR2 LQKENI. V lost 5 bases, J lost 1 base, and 8 bases stayed unmatched. The CDR3 DNA reads TGTGCCAGCTCAGCGTTGACAGGGGGCACGAGCAATCAGCCCCAGCATTTT. As protein: CASSALTGGTSNQPQHF.

The V gene is TRBV25-1, the J gene TRBJ1-3; TRBD1 is a possible D gene (5 bases). Trimming removed 2 bases at V and 9 bases at J, with 17 bases between. CDR1 MGHDK and CDR2 SYGVNS come from the germline V gene. The CDR3 has 15 residues. The CDR3 nucleotides are TGTGCCAGCAGTGAACCCCGCAAGGGCGGGGGCACCATATATTTT. Translated: CASSEPRKGGGTIYF.

This clone was observed a single time. The chain recombines TRBV7-3 with TRBJ2-2; the match to TRBD1 covers 9 bases. Germline trimming cut 5 bases from V and 5 bases from J; bases unmatched to any gene: 3. CDR1 SGHTA and CDR2 FQGTGA come from the germline V gene. This CDR3 is built from 14 residues. The CDR3: CASSPQGATGELFF. The DNA of the CDR3 is TGTGCCAGCAGCCCACAGGGGGCGACCGGGGAGCTGTTTTTT.

V usage is TRBV27 and J usage is TRBJ2-7; 7 bases are a match to TRBD2. CDR3 length: 13 residues. Germline values: CDR1 MNHEY, CDR2 SMNVEV (reference sequence). V lost 6 bases to trimming and J lost 3 bases; unmatched junction nucleotides: 5. In DNA, the CDR3 is TGTGCCAGCAGAGCGGGACCACACTACGAGCAGTACTTC. Translation gives CASRAGPHYEQYF.

The rearrangement uses TRBV5-1 and TRBJ2-3; 11 positions agree with TRBD2. V was pared by 3 bases and J by 2 bases, with 2 bases of the junction left unmatched. The germline V gene has CDR1 SGHRS and CDR2 YFSETQ. This CDR3 has 15 amino acids. CDR3 loop: CASSSGLAVTDTQYF. The CDR3 bases are TGCGCCAGCAGCTCGGGACTAGCGGTCACAGATACGCAGTATTTT.

The CDR3 protein is CASSLSAPSSYNEQFF. CDR3 nucleotides: TGCGCCAGCAGCCTTAGCGCGCCGAGCTCCTACAATGAGCAGTTCTTC. The chain is built from TRBV5-1 and TRBJ2-1, with D possibly TRBD2 on 5 matching bases. Trimming shortened V by 4 bases and J by 0 bases, and 14 bases separated the two germline ends. This CDR3 is 16 amino acids long. Germline CDR1 is SGHRS and CDR2 is YFSETQ.